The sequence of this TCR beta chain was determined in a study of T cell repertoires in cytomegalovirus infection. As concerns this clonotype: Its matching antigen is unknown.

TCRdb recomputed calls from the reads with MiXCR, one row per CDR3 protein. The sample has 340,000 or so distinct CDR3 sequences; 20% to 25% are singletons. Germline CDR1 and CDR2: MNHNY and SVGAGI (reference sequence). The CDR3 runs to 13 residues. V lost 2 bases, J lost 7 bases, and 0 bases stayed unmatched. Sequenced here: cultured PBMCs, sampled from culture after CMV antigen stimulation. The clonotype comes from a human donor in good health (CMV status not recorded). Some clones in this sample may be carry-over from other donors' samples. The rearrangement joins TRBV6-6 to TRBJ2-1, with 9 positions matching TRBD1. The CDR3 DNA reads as TGTGCCAGCAGTTACGACAGGGGGAATGAGCAGTTCTTC. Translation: CASSYDRGNEQFF.